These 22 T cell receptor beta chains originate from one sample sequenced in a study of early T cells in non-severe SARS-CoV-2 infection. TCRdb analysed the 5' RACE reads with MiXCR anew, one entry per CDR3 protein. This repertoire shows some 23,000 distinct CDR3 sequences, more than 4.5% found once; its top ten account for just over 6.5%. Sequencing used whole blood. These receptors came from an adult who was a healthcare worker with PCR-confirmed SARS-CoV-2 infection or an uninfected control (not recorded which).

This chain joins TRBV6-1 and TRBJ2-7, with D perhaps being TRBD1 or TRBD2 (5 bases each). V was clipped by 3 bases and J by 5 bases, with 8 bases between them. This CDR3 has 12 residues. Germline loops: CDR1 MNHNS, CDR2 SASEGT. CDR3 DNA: TGTGCCAGCAGTGATCGGGGACACGAGCAGTACTTC. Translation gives CASSDRGHEQYF.

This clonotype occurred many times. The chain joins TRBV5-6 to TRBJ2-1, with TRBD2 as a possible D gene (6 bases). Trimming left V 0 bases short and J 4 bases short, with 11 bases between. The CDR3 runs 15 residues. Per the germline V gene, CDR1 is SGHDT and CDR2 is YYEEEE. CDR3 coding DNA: TGTGCCAGCAGCTTGGCCTTAGGACTATACAATGAGCAGTTCTTC. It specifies CASSLALGLYNEQFF.

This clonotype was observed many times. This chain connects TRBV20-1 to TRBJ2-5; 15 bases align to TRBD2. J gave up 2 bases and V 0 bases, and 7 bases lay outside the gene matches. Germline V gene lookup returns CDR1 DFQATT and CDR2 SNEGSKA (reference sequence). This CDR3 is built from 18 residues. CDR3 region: CSARDLGLAGGPQETQYF. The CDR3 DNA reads TGCAGTGCTAGAGATCTGGGACTAGCGGGAGGACCACAAGAGACCCAGTACTTC.

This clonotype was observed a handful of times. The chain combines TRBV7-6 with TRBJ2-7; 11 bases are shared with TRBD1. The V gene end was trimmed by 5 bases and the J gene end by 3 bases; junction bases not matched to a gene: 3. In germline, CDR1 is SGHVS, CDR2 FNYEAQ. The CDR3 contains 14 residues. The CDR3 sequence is CASSPGTGGYEQYF. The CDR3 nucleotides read TGTGCCAGCAGCCCCGGGACAGGGGGCTACGAGCAGTACTTC.

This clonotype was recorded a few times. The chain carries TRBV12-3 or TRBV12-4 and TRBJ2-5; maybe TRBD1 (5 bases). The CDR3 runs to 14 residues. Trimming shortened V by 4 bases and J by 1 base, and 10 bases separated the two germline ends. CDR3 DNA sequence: TGTGCCAGCAGTTCCGCTGGGGCCCAAGAGACCCAGTACTTC. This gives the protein CASSSAGAQETQYF.

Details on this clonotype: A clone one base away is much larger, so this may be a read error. The DNA of the CDR3 is TGTGTCAGCAGTTTGAGAGCCGGACAGGGAGAGTACTTC. Its protein product is CVSSLRAGQGEYF. The V gene is TRBV28, the J gene TRBJ2-5; 8 bases agree with TRBD1. There are 13 residues in the CDR3. From germline, CDR1 is MDHEN and CDR2 SYDVKM.

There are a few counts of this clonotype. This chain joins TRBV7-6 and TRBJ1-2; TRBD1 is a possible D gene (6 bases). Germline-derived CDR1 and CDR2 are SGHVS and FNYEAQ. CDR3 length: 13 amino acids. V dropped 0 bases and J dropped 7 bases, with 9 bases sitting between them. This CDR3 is CASSLAGGGGYTF. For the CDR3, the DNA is TGTGCCAGCAGCTTAGCTGGGGGCGGTGGCTACACCTTC.

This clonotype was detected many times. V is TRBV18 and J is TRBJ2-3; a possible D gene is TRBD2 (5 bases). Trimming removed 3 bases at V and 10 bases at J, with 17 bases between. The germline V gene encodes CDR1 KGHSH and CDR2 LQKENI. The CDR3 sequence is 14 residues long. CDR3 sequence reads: CASSPRSEGVAQYF. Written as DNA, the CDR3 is TGTGCCAGCTCACCCCGAAGTGAGGGAGTGGCGCAGTATTTT.

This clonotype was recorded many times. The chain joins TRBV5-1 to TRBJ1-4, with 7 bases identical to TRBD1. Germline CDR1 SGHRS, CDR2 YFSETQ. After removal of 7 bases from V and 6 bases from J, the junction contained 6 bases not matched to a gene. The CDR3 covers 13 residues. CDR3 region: CASGIQGDEKLFF. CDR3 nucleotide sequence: TGCGCCAGCGGGATCCAGGGGGATGAAAAACTGTTTTTT.

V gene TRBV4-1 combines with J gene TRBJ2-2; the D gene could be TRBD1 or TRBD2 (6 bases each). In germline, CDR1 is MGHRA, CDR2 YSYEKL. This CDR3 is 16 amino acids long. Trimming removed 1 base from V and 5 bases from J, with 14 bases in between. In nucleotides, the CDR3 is TGCGCCAGCAGCCAAGTAGGGGGGTTTGTAACCGGGGAGCTGTTTTTT. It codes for CASSQVGGFVTGELFF.

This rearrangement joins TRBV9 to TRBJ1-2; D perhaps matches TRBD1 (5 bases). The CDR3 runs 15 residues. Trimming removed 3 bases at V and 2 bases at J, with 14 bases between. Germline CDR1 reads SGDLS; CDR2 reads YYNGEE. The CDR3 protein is CASSAEGRLNYGYTF. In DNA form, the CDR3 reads TGTGCCAGCAGCGCCGAGGGACGCCTAAACTATGGCTACACCTTC.

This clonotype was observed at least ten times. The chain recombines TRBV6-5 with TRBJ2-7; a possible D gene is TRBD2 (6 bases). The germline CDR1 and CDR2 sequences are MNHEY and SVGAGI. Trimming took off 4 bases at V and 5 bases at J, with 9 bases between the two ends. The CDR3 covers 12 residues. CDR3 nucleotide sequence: TGTGCCAGCAGTTTTCGGGGGAACGAGCAGTACTTC. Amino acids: CASSFRGNEQYF.

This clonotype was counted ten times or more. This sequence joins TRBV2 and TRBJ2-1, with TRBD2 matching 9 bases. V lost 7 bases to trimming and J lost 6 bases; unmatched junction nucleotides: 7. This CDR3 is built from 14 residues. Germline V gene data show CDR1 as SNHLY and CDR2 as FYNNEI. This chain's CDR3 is CASKRLAESNEQFF. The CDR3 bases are TGTGCCAGCAAAAGACTAGCGGAAAGCAATGAGCAGTTCTTC. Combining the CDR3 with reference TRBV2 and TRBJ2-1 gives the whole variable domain EPEVTQTPSHQVTQMGQEVILRCVPISNHLYFYWYRQILGQKVEFLVSFYNNEISEKSEIFDDQFSVERPDGSNFTLKIRSTKLEDSAMYFCASKRLAESNEQFFGPGTRLTVL.

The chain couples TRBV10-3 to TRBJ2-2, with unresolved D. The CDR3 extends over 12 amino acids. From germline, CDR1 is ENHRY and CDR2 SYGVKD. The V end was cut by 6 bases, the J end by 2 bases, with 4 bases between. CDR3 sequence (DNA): TGTGCCATCAGCCCTAACACCGGGGAGCTGTTTTTT. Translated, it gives CAISPNTGELFF.

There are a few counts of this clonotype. CDR3: CASSSQGDFGYGYTF. In DNA form, the CDR3 reads TGTGCCAGCAGTAGTCAGGGGGATTTTGGCTATGGCTACACCTTC. J is TRBJ1-2 and V is TRBV6-6, with 7 bases aligning to TRBD1. J lost 4 bases, V lost 5 bases, and 10 bases had no gene match. The CDR3 runs to 15 residues. The germline gives CDR1 MNHNY, CDR2 SVGAGI (reference sequence).

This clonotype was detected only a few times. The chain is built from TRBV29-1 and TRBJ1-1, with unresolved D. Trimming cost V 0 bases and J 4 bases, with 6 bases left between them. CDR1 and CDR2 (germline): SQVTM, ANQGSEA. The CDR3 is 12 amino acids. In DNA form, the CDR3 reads TGCAGCGTTGAAGAGGGAATCACTGAAGCTTTCTTT. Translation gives CSVEEGITEAFF.

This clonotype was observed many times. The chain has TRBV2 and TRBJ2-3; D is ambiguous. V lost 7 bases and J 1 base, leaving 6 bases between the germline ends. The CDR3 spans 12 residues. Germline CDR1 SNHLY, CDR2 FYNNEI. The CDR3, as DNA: TGTGCCAGCAATTCAGGCACAGATACGCAGTATTTT. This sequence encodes CASNSGTDTQYF.

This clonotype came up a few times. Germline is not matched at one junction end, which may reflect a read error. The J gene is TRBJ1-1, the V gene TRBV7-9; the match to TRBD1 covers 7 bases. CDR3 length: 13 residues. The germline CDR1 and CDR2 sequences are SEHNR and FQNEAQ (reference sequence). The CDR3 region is CASSLEGATEVFF. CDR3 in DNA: TGTGCCAGCAGCTTAGAGGGGGCCACTGAAGTTTTCTTT. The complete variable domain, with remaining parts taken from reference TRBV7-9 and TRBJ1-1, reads DTGVSQNPRHKITKRGQNVTFRCDPISEHNRLYWYRQTLGQGPEFLTYFQNEAQLEKSRLLSDRFSAERPKGSFSTLEIQRTEQGDSAMYLCASSLEGATEVFFGQGTRLTVV.

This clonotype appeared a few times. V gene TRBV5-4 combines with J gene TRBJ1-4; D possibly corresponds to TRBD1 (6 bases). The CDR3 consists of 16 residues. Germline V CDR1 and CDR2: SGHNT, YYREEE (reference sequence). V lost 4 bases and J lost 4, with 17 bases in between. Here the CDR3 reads CASSPGGSGDNEKLFF. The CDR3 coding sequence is TGTGCCAGCAGCCCTGGGGGCTCGGGAGATAATGAAAAACTGTTTTTT.

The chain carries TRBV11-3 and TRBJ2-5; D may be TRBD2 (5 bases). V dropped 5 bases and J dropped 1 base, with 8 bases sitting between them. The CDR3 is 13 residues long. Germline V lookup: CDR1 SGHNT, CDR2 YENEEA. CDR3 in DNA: TGTGCCAGCAGCCACCGGGGCCAAGAGACCCAGTACTTC. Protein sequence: CASSHRGQETQYF.

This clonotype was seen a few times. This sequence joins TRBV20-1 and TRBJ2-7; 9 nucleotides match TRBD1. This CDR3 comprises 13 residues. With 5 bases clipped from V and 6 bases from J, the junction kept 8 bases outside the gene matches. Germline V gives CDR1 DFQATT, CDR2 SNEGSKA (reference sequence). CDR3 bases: TGCAGTGCTGCGGACAGGGGAACGCGCGAGCAGTACTTC. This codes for CSAADRGTREQYF.

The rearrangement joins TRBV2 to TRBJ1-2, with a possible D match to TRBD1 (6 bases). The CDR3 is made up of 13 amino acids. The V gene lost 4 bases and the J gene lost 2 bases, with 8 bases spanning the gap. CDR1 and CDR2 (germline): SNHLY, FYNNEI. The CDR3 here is CASSGQENYGYTF. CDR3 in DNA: TGTGCCAGCAGTGGACAGGAGAACTATGGCTACACCTTC.